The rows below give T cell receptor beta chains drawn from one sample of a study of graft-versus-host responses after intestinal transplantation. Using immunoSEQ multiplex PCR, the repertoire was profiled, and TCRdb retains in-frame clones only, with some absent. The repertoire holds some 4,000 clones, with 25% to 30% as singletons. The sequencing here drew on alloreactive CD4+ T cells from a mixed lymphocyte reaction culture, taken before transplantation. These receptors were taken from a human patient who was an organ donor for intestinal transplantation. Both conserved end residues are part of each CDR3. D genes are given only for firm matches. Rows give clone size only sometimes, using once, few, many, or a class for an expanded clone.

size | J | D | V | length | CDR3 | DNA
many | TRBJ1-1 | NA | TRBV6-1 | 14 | CASSARGVNTEAFF | TGTGCCAGCAGTGCCCGGGGGGTGAACACTGAAGCTTTCTTT
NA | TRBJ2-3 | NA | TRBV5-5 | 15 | CASSLDPTGTDTQYF | TGTGCCAGCAGCTTGGATCCTACAGGGACAGATACGCAGTATTTT
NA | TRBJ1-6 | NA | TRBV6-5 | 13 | CASSRTYNSPLHF | TGTGCCAGCAGTCGGACGTATAATTCACCCCTCCACTTT
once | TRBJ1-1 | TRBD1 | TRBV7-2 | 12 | CASSLATGGAFF | TGTGCCAGCAGCTTGGCGACAGGGGGAGCTTTCTTT
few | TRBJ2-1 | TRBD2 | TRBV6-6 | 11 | CASSGGLVQFF | TGTGCCAGCAGTGGGGGACTAGTGCAGTTCTTC
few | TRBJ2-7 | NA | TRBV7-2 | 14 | CASSPRPPGYEQYF | TGTGCCAGCAGCCCGAGACCGCCAGGTTACGAGCAGTACTTC
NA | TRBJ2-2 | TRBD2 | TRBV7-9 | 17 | CASSLTSGGLLTGELFF | TGTGCCAGCAGCTTAACTAGCGGGGGTTTGCTTACCGGGGAGCTGTTTTTT
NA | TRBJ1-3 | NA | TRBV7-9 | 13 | CASSGIDGNTIYF | TGTGCCAGCTCGGGCATTGACGGAAACACCATATATTTT
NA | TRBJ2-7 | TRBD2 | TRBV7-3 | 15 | CASTVAGGSAYEQYF | TGTGCCAGCACCGTAGCGGGGGGGTCGGCCTACGAGCAGTACTTC
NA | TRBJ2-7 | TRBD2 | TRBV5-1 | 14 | CASSSELAAYEQYF | TGCGCCAGCAGCTCGGAACTAGCGGCATACGAGCAGTACTTC
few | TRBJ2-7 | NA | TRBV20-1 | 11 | CSASPLYEQYF | TGCAGTGCTAGCCCTCTTTACGAGCAGTACTTC
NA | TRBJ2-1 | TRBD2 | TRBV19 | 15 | CASSMGLAGNNEQFF | TGTGCCAGTAGTATGGGGCTAGCGGGGAACAATGAGCAGTTCTTC
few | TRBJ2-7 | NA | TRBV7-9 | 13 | CASSPRTYYEQYF | TGTGCCAGCAGCCCCAGGACTTACTACGAGCAGTACTTC
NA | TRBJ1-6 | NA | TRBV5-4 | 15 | CASSLGSSYNSPLHF | TGTGCCAGCAGCTTGGGCAGCTCCTATAATTCACCCCTCCACTTT
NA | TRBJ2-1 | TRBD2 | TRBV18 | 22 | CASSPRALSSGLAGGSYNEQFF | TGTGCCAGCTCACCACGCGCTCTATCTTCGGGACTAGCGGGGGGGTCCTACAATGAGCAGTTCTTC
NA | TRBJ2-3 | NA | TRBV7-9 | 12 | CASSQSTDTQYF | TGTGCCAGCAGCCAGAGCACAGATACGCAGTATTTT
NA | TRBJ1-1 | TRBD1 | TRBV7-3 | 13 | CASSRTGWTEAFF | TGTGCCAGCAGCCGGACAGGGTGGACTGAAGCTTTCTTT